These 9 T cell receptor beta chains share one sample of origin, sequenced in a study of radiation and T cells in renal cell carcinoma. Produced via immunoSEQ multiplex PCR; TCRdb's table is partial and in-frame only. The data show 7,500 to 10,000 clones, with over 55% seen just once and approximately 14% held by the top ten. The treatment was: treatment-naive control, cytoreductive nephrectomy. The sequenced sample was tumor tissue, obtained from a patient whose treatment was nephrectomy without radiotherapy. The source is a man between 60 and 75 years old with renal cell carcinoma.

In nucleotides, the CDR3 is TGTGCCAGCAGTCAGGAACGGGACAGGTACAATGAGCAGTTCTTC. It yields the protein CASSQERDRYNEQFF. The chain combines TRBV6-1 with TRBJ2-1; 8 bases align to TRBD1. Germline loops: CDR1 MNHNS, CDR2 SASEGT. After removal of 5 bases from V and 4 bases from J, the junction contained 7 bases not matched to a gene. This CDR3 is 15 amino acids long.

The rearrangement uses TRBV7-8 and TRBJ2-7; D perhaps matches TRBD2 (6 bases). Germline V CDR1 and CDR2: SGHVS, FQNEAQ. Trimming took 5 bases from V and 7 from J, leaving 24 bases between them. The CDR3 is 16 residues long. The chain's CDR3 is CASSLLTGTPPREQYF. The CDR3 coding sequence is TGTGCCAGCAGCCTCCTGACCGGGACTCCTCCTCGAGAGCAGTACTTC. Based on the CDR3 plus reference TRBV7-8 and TRBJ2-7, the full variable domain is GAGVSQSPRYKVAKRGQDVALRCDPISGHVSLFWYQQALGQGPEFLTYFQNEAQLDKSGLPSDRFFAERPEGSVSTLKIQRTQQEDSAVYLCASSLLTGTPPREQYFGPGTRLTVT.

The chain links TRBV4-2 to TRBJ2-7; tentatively, D is TRBD2 (6 bases). In germline, CDR1 is LGHNA, CDR2 YNFKEQ. V shed 3 bases and J shed 7 bases, with 19 bases lying between them. The CDR3 is 15 amino acids. CDR3 loop: CASSQAGTQSHEQYF. DNA for the CDR3: TGTGCCAGCAGCCAGGCCGGGACTCAATCACATGAGCAGTACTTC.

The gene calls are TRBV11-3 and TRBJ2-1; D not certain. The CDR3 spans 12 residues. V was pared by 1 base and J by 7 bases, with 5 bases between. CDR1 is SGHNT, CDR2 YENEEA, per germline. In nucleotides, the CDR3 is TGTGCCAGCAGCTTAGGAGATAATGAGCAGTTCTTC. Translated, it gives CASSLGDNEQFF.

The genes are TRBV7-8 and TRBJ2-7; 11 positions agree with TRBD1. Trimming cost V 4 bases and J 3 bases; bases outside gene matches: 5. Germline V gene sequence: CDR1 SGHVS, CDR2 FQNEAQ. This CDR3 has 15 amino acids. The CDR3 reads CASSSRTGGHYEQYF. The DNA of the CDR3 is TGTGCCAGCAGCTCAAGGACAGGGGGCCACTACGAGCAGTACTTC.

The chain is built from TRBV18 and TRBJ2-7, with TRBD1 matching over 10 bases. The ends lost 3 bases at V and 5 bases at J; junction bases unmatched: 10. The length of the CDR3 is 16 residues. Germline CDR1 KGHSH, CDR2 LQKENI. CDR3 loop: CASSPLPPGQGNEQYF. The CDR3 nucleotides read TGTGCCAGCTCACCTCTTCCCCCGGGACAGGGGAACGAGCAGTACTTC.

The CDR3 bases are TGCGCCAGCAGCCAGCACGCGGGACTGAGCTCCTACGAGCAGTACTTC. Translated: CASSQHAGLSSYEQYF. This rearrangement joins TRBV4-3 to TRBJ2-7; TRBD2 is a possible D gene (6 bases). The germline V gene has CDR1 LGHNA and CDR2 YSLEER. The CDR3 runs 16 residues. V dropped 3 bases and J dropped 0 bases, with 15 bases sitting between them.

The chain links TRBV6-5 to TRBJ2-3; unclear D gene. The V and J ends lost 5 bases and 9 bases respectively, with 15 bases between them. The CDR3 is made up of 13 amino acids. Germline V gene data show CDR1 as MNHEY and CDR2 as SVGAGI. CDR3 loop: CASSDHPGGTQYF. CDR3 DNA sequence: TGTGCCAGCAGTGATCACCCGGGCGGAACGCAGTATTTT.

V usage is TRBV25-1 and J usage is TRBJ2-2; the D call may be TRBD1 or TRBD2 (5 bases each). Trimming cost V 5 bases and J 1 base, with 11 bases left between them. The germline V gene encodes CDR1 MGHDK and CDR2 SYGVNS. CDR3 length: 15 amino acids. The CDR3 region is CASSSRDVNTGELFF. The CDR3 bases are TGTGCCAGCAGTAGCAGGGACGTGAACACCGGGGAGCTGTTTTTT.